This T cell receptor (beta chain) originates from a study of T cells in Graves' hyperthyroidism and ophthalmopathy. Study results and limitations: Ophthalmopathy and stable hyperthyroidism were separated by a 13 V-J model. Ophthalmopathy was predicted by the model a median of roughly 6.7 months ahead of onset.

This CDR3 has 14 amino acids. Germline CDR1 is LNHDA and CDR2 is SQIVND (reference sequence). V gave up 5 bases and J gave up 3 bases; unmatched junction bases: 4. A NOSPECS grade of at least 4, a Clinical Activity Score of at least 3 and duration under 3 months were recorded in ophthalmopathy patients. Source material for PBMCs was over 7.5 ml fresh peripheral blood. The sample holds many counts of this clonotype. The antigen is not known. RNA transcripts yielded amplified TCR beta CDR3 regions. An initial round of RT-PCR targeting the TCR CDR3 relied on the HTBI primer set. TCRdb itself ran the multiplex PCR reads through MiXCR, one entry per CDR3 protein. This table has approximately 520,000 distinct CDR3 sequences, about 24% appearing once.

This receptor was identified in a woman under 40 with Graves' ophthalmopathy. The chain carries TRBV19 and TRBJ1-5, with 7 bases aligning to TRBD1. Sequenced input: blood. The CDR3: CASSPTGTNQPQHF. The CDR3 DNA sequence: TGTGCCAGTAGTCCGACAGGGACCAATCAGCCCCAGCATTTT.